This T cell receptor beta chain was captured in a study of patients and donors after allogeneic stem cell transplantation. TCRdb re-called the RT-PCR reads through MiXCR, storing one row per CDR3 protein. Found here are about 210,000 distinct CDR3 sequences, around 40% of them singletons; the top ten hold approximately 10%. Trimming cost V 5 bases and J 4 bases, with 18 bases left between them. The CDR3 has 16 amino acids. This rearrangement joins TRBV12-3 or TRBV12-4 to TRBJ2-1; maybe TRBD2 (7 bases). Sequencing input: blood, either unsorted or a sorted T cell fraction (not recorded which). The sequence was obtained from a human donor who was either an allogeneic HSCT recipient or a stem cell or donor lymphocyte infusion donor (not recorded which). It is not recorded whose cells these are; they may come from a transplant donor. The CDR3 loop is CASSLAQGGGYNEQFF. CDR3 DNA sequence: TGTGCCAGCAGTCTCGCCCAAGGGGGGGGATACAATGAGCAGTTCTTC.